The T cell receptor (beta chain) described here comes from a study of shared clonotypes between healthy human individuals. General observations from the study: Clonotypes shared by all four donors outscored non-shared clonotypes in generation probability. The sole specimen, blood, was sampled, and tissue repertoires likely differ.

V lost 7 bases and J lost 3, with 6 bases in between. Germline V gene sequence: CDR1 SQVTM, CDR2 ANQGSEA. This CDR3 is built from 10 residues. Terminally differentiated effector memory CD45RA+ cells were left out of the naive CD8 fraction, which was CD45RO-negative and positively selected for CCR7. As concerns this clone: Its antigen is not identified.

Deep was the level at which the assay was run. In the original analysis: ImmunoSEQ supplied junction-only sequences lacking quality scores, so filtering was different. Method: immunoSEQ multiplex PCR; TCRdb's copy keeps in-frame clones and lacks some. That table gives V, J and clone size, and the DNA gave D and trimming. The table has around 2,100,000 clones, about 95% seen once. This clonotype was obtained from a young man in good health. The sequencing input was naive CD8+ T cells sorted from blood. The V and J genes are TRBV29-1 and TRBJ1-2; D is undetermined. The CDR3 region has the DNA TGCAGCGCCCTCGACTATGGCTACACCTTC. It specifies CSALDYGYTF. Filled out from reference TRBV29-1 and TRBJ1-2, the complete variable domain reads SAVISQKPSRDICQRGTSLTIQCQVDSQVTMMFWYRQQPGQSLTLIATANQGSEATYESGFVIDKFPISRPNLTFSTLTVSNMSPEDSSIYLCSALDYGYTFGSGTRLTVV.